This T cell receptor (beta chain) appears in the sequencing data of a study of untreated major depressive disorder. Overall study results and limits: TRBV25-01 and TRBV02-01 followed the flow pattern without significance. Compared with controls, depressed patients showed more TRBV05-01 (Vbeta 5.1) usage in CD4+ T cells.

Sequencing was performed with immunoSEQ multiplex PCR; in TCRdb, only in-frame clones are kept and a portion is missing. The table shows about 22,000 clones, with roughly 86% occurring only once. Every depressed patient was matched in pairs with a non-depressed control on sex, age, current smoking status and body mass index. Magnetic negative selection enriched CD4+ T cells from thawed PBMCs. About this clone: Its matching antigen is unknown.

V lost 2 bases and J lost 1, with 5 bases in between. The CDR3 sequence is 13 residues long. Germline CDR1 reads MDHEN; CDR2 reads SYDVKM. Material: CD4+ T cells from PBMCs. This sequence joins TRBV28 and TRBJ1-2, with D hard to call. The receptor comes from a woman aged 40 to 50 in good health. CDR3 protein: CASSLENNYGYTF. The CDR3 DNA reads as TGTGCCAGCAGTTTAGAGAATAACTATGGCTACACCTTC.